These T cell receptor beta chains were read from a single sample in a study of cytomegalovirus exposure and HLA in healthy donors. Repertoires were generated with immunoSEQ multiplex PCR, while TCRdb's copy carries only in-frame clones and drops some. This sample has some 170,000 clones; around 80% occur once, and the top ten carry about 4.3%. The sequencing input was PBMCs. These receptors were obtained from a man under 40 in good health and CMV-seronegative. Both conserved end residues are part of each CDR3. The order of the fields is V gene, CDR3 length, D gene, clone size, J gene, CDR3 DNA, CDR3 protein. A D gene is named only where the DNA matches it firmly. Expanded clones get a size class; other rows say once, few or many, or leave the size out.

V: TRBV27
length: 15
D: TRBD1
size: once
J: TRBJ1-2
DNA: TGTGCCAGCAGTTCGGGACAGGGCGGAGGCTATGGCTACACCTTC
CDR3: CASSSGQGGGYGYTF

V: TRBV19
length: 14
D: .
size: .
J: TRBJ1-1
DNA: TGTGCCAGTTCGTCCGGACAGTCGAACACTGAAGCTTTCTTT
CDR3: CASSSGQSNTEAFF

V: TRBV15
length: 15
D: TRBD2
size: .
J: TRBJ2-1
DNA: TGTGCCACCAGCAGAGACCGGGGGGGTTACAATGAGCAGTTCTTC
CDR3: CATSRDRGGYNEQFF

V: TRBV6-1
length: 17
D: TRBD2
size: .
J: TRBJ2-2
DNA: TGTGCCAGCAGTGATCTCCTAGCGGGAGTGGATACCGGGGAGCTGTTTTTT
CDR3: CASSDLLAGVDTGELFF

V: TRBV6-1
length: 13
D: .
size: once
J: TRBJ2-7
DNA: TGTGCCAGCAGTGAAGCGCTTCGGGGAGAGCAGTACTTC
CDR3: CASSEALRGEQYF

V: TRBV6-4
length: 13
D: TRBD1
size: .
J: TRBJ1-5
DNA: TGTGCCAGCAGTCCCGACAGGGATCAGCCCCAGCATTTT
CDR3: CASSPDRDQPQHF

V: TRBV19
length: 17
D: .
size: .
J: TRBJ1-2
DNA: TGTGCCAGTAGTAGCCACTTAACAGGGTTCCCTAACTATGGCTACACCTTC
CDR3: CASSSHLTGFPNYGYTF

V: TRBV19
length: 15
D: .
size: .
J: TRBJ2-2
DNA: TGTGCCAGTACCGTTCTTAGCGGATACACCGGGGAGCTGTTTTTT
CDR3: CASTVLSGYTGELFF

V: TRBV30
length: 14
D: TRBD1
size: few
J: TRBJ2-2
DNA: TGTGCCTTTCCAAGACAGGGATTCACCGGGGAGCTGTTTTTT
CDR3: CAFPRQGFTGELFF

V: TRBV10-3
length: 15
D: TRBD1
size: .
J: TRBJ1-1
DNA: TGTGCCATCAGCCCCGGGACAGGGGGTTGGACTGAAGCTTTCTTT
CDR3: CAISPGTGGWTEAFF

V: TRBV7-9
length: 14
D: TRBD2
size: .
J: TRBJ2-7
DNA: TGTTCCAGCAGCTCGGGGGGGCTCTCCTACGAGCAGTACTTC
CDR3: CSSSSGGLSYEQYF

V: TRBV11-3
length: 15
D: TRBD1
size: .
J: TRBJ1-3
DNA: TGTGCCAGCAGCCAGGGGGTACTGACTGGAAACACCATATATTTT
CDR3: CASSQGVLTGNTIYF

V: TRBV18
length: 16
D: TRBD2
size: .
J: TRBJ2-5
DNA: TGTGCCAGCTCACCAGGGTTAGCGGGAAGACAAGAGACCCAGTACTTC
CDR3: CASSPGLAGRQETQYF

V: TRBV6-5
length: 14
D: .
size: once
J: TRBJ1-6
DNA: TGTGCCAGCAGTTACCTCGGGGAAGAATCACCCCTCCACTTT
CDR3: CASSYLGEESPLHF

V: TRBV7-8
length: 16
D: TRBD2
size: once
J: TRBJ2-7
DNA: TGTGCCAGCAGCTTAGCGCCGGGACTAGCGGGAGTTGAGCAGTACTTC
CDR3: CASSLAPGLAGVEQYF

V: TRBV6-1
length: 14
D: TRBD1
size: .
J: TRBJ2-1
DNA: TGTGCCAGCAGTGCCCGACAGGGGGCGGTTGAGCAGTTCTTC
CDR3: CASSARQGAVEQFF

V: TRBV28
length: 15
D: .
size: .
J: TRBJ1-1
DNA: TGTGCCAGCAGTCCCCGAGGAGGGATGAACACTGAAGCTTTCTTT
CDR3: CASSPRGGMNTEAFF

V: TRBV7-3
length: 14
D: .
size: .
J: TRBJ1-1
DNA: TGTGCCAGCAGCTTAACGTCAGGGCAGGCTGAAGCTTTCTTT
CDR3: CASSLTSGQAEAFF

V: TRBV28
length: 17
D: TRBD2
size: .
J: TRBJ2-5
DNA: TGTGCCAGCAGCCCAACTGTTTCGGGGGGTAGGCAAGAGACCCAGTACTTC
CDR3: CASSPTVSGGRQETQYF

V: TRBV4-1
length: 16
D: .
size: .
J: TRBJ1-1
DNA: TGCGCCAGCAGCCAAATTTCAGGGGCCGAGAACACTGAAGCTTTCTTT
CDR3: CASSQISGAENTEAFF

V: TRBV7-9
length: 17
D: TRBD1
size: .
J: TRBJ2-2
DNA: TGTGCCAGCAGCTCCCCGACAGGGGGCTCGAACACCGGGGAGCTGTTTTTT
CDR3: CASSSPTGGSNTGELFF

V: TRBV19
length: 13
D: .
size: .
J: TRBJ2-7
DNA: TGTGCCAGTTCCCGGGACACCTTCTACGAGCAGTACTTC
CDR3: CASSRDTFYEQYF

V: TRBV7-9
length: 19
D: .
size: .
J: TRBJ1-1
DNA: TGTTCCAGCAGCACTTTAAGAACGGAGGGTGGCCCTGGGATCACTGAAGCTTTCTTT
CDR3: CSSSTLRTEGGPGITEAFF

V: TRBV19
length: 14
D: TRBD1
size: .
J: TRBJ2-7
DNA: TGTGCCAGTAGTATGGGACAGGGGTTCTCCGAGCAGTACTTC
CDR3: CASSMGQGFSEQYF

V: TRBV28
length: 14
D: TRBD1
size: .
J: TRBJ1-6
DNA: TGTGCCAGCAGAAGGACAGGGAGTAATTCACCCCTCCACTTT
CDR3: CASRRTGSNSPLHF

V: TRBV5-4
length: 19
D: TRBD1
size: .
J: TRBJ2-6
DNA: TGTGCCAGCAGCGAACCCCCGGGACAGGGGGGCTCTGAGGCCAACGTCCTGACTTTC
CDR3: CASSEPPGQGGSEANVLTF

V: TRBV6-6
length: 11
D: .
size: .
J: TRBJ1-1
DNA: TGTGCCAGCAGAGGCGGCACTGAAGCTTTCTTT
CDR3: CASRGGTEAFF

V: TRBV4-1
length: 14
D: .
size: .
J: TRBJ1-6
DNA: TGCGCCAGCAGCCAACCCCGGAGGGATTCACCCCTCCACTTT
CDR3: CASSQPRRDSPLHF

V: TRBV19
length: 15
D: TRBD1
size: .
J: TRBJ1-3
DNA: TGTGCCAGTGAAAACAGGGGGCCCTCTGGAAACACCATATATTTT
CDR3: CASENRGPSGNTIYF

V: TRBV18
length: 18
D: .
size: .
J: TRBJ1-1
DNA: TGTGCCAGCTCACCATCGGGGGGACGCGTAGGCATGAACACTGAAGCTTTCTTT
CDR3: CASSPSGGRVGMNTEAFF

V: TRBV5-1
length: 15
D: .
size: .
J: TRBJ1-6
DNA: TGCGCCAGCAGCTTCCAACAGGGCAATAATTCACCCCTCCACTTT
CDR3: CASSFQQGNNSPLHF

V: TRBV19
length: 12
D: .
size: .
J: TRBJ1-5
DNA: TGTGCCAGTAGTGGTTCAGGACAGCCCCAGCATTTT
CDR3: CASSGSGQPQHF

V: TRBV6-4
length: 18
D: TRBD1
size: .
J: TRBJ1-6
DNA: TGTGCCAGCAGGCCCGACAGGGGGTGGAGCTCCTATAATTCACCCCTCCACTTT
CDR3: CASRPDRGWSSYNSPLHF

V: TRBV20-1
length: 11
D: .
size: .
J: TRBJ1-1
DNA: TGCAGTGCTACAGGGTCCACTGAAGCTTTCTTT
CDR3: CSATGSTEAFF

V: TRBV28
length: 18
D: TRBD1
size: .
J: TRBJ2-7
DNA: TGTGCCAGCAGTTTATTGCTAAAAGGGACAGGGGTATCCTACGAGCAGTACTTC
CDR3: CASSLLLKGTGVSYEQYF

V: TRBV19
length: 17
D: .
size: .
J: TRBJ1-1
DNA: TGTGCCAGTAGTATCGGGGGTTCGCCGGGCATGGACACTGAAGCTTTCTTT
CDR3: CASSIGGSPGMDTEAFF

V: TRBV2
length: 14
D: TRBD1
size: .
J: TRBJ1-5
DNA: TGTGCCAGGGGGGGGGACAGGGGGAATCAGCCCCAGCATTTT
CDR3: CARGGDRGNQPQHF

V: TRBV7-9
length: 15
D: .
size: .
J: TRBJ1-5
DNA: TGTGCCAGCAGCTTAGACGGGATGGAGAATCAGCCCCAGCATTTT
CDR3: CASSLDGMENQPQHF

V: TRBV9
length: 13
D: .
size: .
J: TRBJ2-2
DNA: TGTGCCAGCAGCTCCCACTCGGCCGGGGAGCTGTTTTTT
CDR3: CASSSHSAGELFF

V: TRBV7-9
length: 12
D: .
size: .
J: TRBJ1-1
DNA: TGTTCCAGCACCGAGTCGGACACTGAAGCTTTCTTT
CDR3: CSSTESDTEAFF

V: TRBV6-6
length: 15
D: TRBD1
size: .
J: TRBJ1-2
DNA: TGTGCCAGCAGTTTCCTACGGACAGGGGCGAATGGCTACACCTTC
CDR3: CASSFLRTGANGYTF

V: TRBV5-1
length: 14
D: .
size: few
J: TRBJ1-5
DNA: TGCGCCAGCAGCCCGACAGGAAACAATCAGCCCCAGCATTTT
CDR3: CASSPTGNNQPQHF

V: TRBV5-1
length: 15
D: TRBD2
size: .
J: TRBJ2-1
DNA: TGCGCCAGCAGCTTAAGGCGGGAGGGCCTCGATGAGCAGTTCTTC
CDR3: CASSLRREGLDEQFF

V: TRBV6-1
length: 16
D: TRBD1
size: .
J: TRBJ2-7
DNA: TGTGCCAGCAGTGGGGGGGACAGGGGGATTTCCTACGAGCAGTACTTC
CDR3: CASSGGDRGISYEQYF

V: TRBV30
length: 13
D: .
size: .
J: TRBJ1-5
DNA: TGTGCCTGGAGTGTATCCCAAACAGGTCTCCAGCATTTT
CDR3: CAWSVSQTGLQHF

V: TRBV6-6
length: 15
D: .
size: .
J: TRBJ2-7
DNA: TGTGCCAGCAGTCCCCCGAACAGGGAAACACACGAGCAGTACTTC
CDR3: CASSPPNRETHEQYF

V: TRBV4-1
length: 19
D: TRBD2
size: .
J: TRBJ2-7
DNA: TGCGCCAGCAGCCGCTCAAGGGAACTAGCGGGAGGGCCGGCCTACGAGCAGTACTTC
CDR3: CASSRSRELAGGPAYEQYF

V: TRBV6-6
length: 14
D: .
size: .
J: TRBJ1-1
DNA: TGTGCCAGTGGACAGACTCTTATGAACACTGAAGCTTTCTTT
CDR3: CASGQTLMNTEAFF

V: TRBV5-6
length: 14
D: .
size: .
J: TRBJ1-2
DNA: TGTGCCAGCAGCCCGGACGGGACTAACTATGGCTACACCTTC
CDR3: CASSPDGTNYGYTF

V: TRBV4-1
length: 15
D: .
size: .
J: TRBJ2-5
DNA: TGCGCCAGCAGCCCTCATGACAGTTACCAAGAGACCCAGTACTTC
CDR3: CASSPHDSYQETQYF

V: TRBV15
length: 16
D: .
size: .
J: TRBJ1-5
DNA: TGTGCCACCAGCAGAGCGAGAGGGTCTAGCAATCAGCCCCAGCATTTT
CDR3: CATSRARGSSNQPQHF

V: TRBV29-1
length: 15
D: .
size: once
J: TRBJ2-7
DNA: TGCAGCGTTGCCACTACTTCGGGAACGCTCCACGAGCAGTACTTC
CDR3: CSVATTSGTLHEQYF

V: TRBV6-5
length: 13
D: TRBD2
size: .
J: TRBJ2-7
DNA: TGTGCCAGCAGTTTAGCGGGAGGAGGCGAGCAGTACTTC
CDR3: CASSLAGGGEQYF

V: TRBV7-9
length: 15
D: TRBD1
size: .
J: TRBJ1-5
DNA: TGTGCCAGCAGCCACGGACAGGGGGCTCGTCAGCCCCAGCATTTT
CDR3: CASSHGQGARQPQHF

V: TRBV7-3
length: 13
D: .
size: .
J: TRBJ2-7
DNA: TGTGCCAGCAGCCCCTACAGGGTAACGGAGCAGTACTTC
CDR3: CASSPYRVTEQYF

V: TRBV11-2
length: 18
D: TRBD2
size: .
J: TRBJ2-3
DNA: TGTGCCAGCAGCTTAGCCCCTAGACTAGCGGGGCGCACAGATACGCAGTATTTT
CDR3: CASSLAPRLAGRTDTQYF

V: TRBV4-3
length: 14
D: .
size: .
J: TRBJ2-7
DNA: TGCGCCAGCAGCCCCGACCCGAGGGCCTACGAGCAGTACTTC
CDR3: CASSPDPRAYEQYF